A selection of T cell receptor beta chains follows, all from one sample in a study of OX40 agonist ivuxolimab in advanced cancers. Clones were read by immunoSEQ multiplex PCR, and TCRdb kept only the in-frame ones, dropping some. The sample lists tens of thousands of clones; about 91% were seen once. The sample was CD4+ or CD8+ T cells sorted from blood, taken in a trial of the OX40 agonist ivuxolimab. The origin of the receptors is an adult with an advanced solid tumor such as melanoma, head and neck, liver or kidney cancer. The conserved cysteine and the conserved F or W are not part of the CDR3 here. The D gene is left open where the match is weak.

j_call v_call d_call cdr3_aa
TRBJ2-7 TRBV5-1 TRBD1 ASSLRDRGFYEQY
TRBJ2-3 TRBV5-1 TRBD2 ASSWGLAGVTDTQY
TRBJ2-7 TRBV27 TRBD1 ASRSPGTGAHEQY
TRBJ2-1 TRBV5-6 TRBD1 ASSRTGRSYNEQF
TRBJ2-1 TRBV5-1 NA ASSLGQLGAYNEQF
TRBJ2-1 TRBV19 NA ASSSRVVNEQF
TRBJ1-2 TRBV7-8 TRBD1 ASRSRPRDRGHGGYT
TRBJ2-7 TRBV2 TRBD1 ASSGDSSSYEQY
TRBJ1-2 TRBV5-6 NA ASSPAPGYGYT
TRBJ1-2 TRBV19 NA ASSGVRVNGYT
TRBJ1-3 TRBV6-6 NA ASSRIRGNTIY
TRBJ2-6 TRBV18 TRBD2 ASSPAPVQGGFGANVLT
TRBJ1-4 TRBV7-9 NA ASSARWVVDEKLF
TRBJ2-4 TRBV28 NA ASSLARARTLNIQY
TRBJ2-5 TRBV28 TRBD2 ASSWPRGGNQETQY
TRBJ2-7 TRBV6-5 TRBD2 ASKASGYEQY
TRBJ1-4 TRBV28 NA ASSLVFFRGRRTNEKLF
TRBJ1-1 TRBV10-2 NA ASSEVTKNTEAF
TRBJ2-3 TRBV9 NA ASSPAAGYTDTQY
TRBJ1-5 TRBV6-6 NA ASSPRGSQPQH
TRBJ1-3 TRBV27 NA ASSLSRYSGNTIY
TRBJ2-5 TRBV5-4 NA ASSLAGTQETQY
TRBJ1-2 TRBV7-4 NA ASNAYNDYGYT
TRBJ1-4 TRBV5-1 TRBD1 ASSRDSSEKLF
TRBJ2-1 TRBV18 NA ASSPFGLSSYNEQF
TRBJ1-2 TRBV27 NA ASRLAGAQGYT
TRBJ1-6 TRBV6-6 NA ASSSSRGGMDSPLH